This T cell receptor (beta chain) was observed in a study of identical twins. General study findings and limits: Within cord blood, abundant beta clonotypes carried fewer insertions, but memory repertoires showed no such trend. The authors drew conclusions from cross-sectional statistical analysis rather than following the same donors.

This clonotype appeared a few times. Its antigen is unknown. The germline CDR1 and CDR2 sequences are LGHNA and YNFKEQ. The CDR3 length is 16 residues. V lost 3 bases, J lost 6 bases, and 7 bases stayed unmatched. With template switching, a universal primer site was added, and the cDNA carried unique molecular identifiers. TCRdb itself ran the 5' RACE reads through MiXCR, one entry per CDR3 protein. The table shows hundreds of thousands of distinct CDR3 sequences, with approximately 13% occurring only once. Among all donors, each was a healthy Caucasian. In addition, the sample was reused for a study of yellow fever vaccine responses in identical twins.

This chain connects TRBV4-2 to TRBJ2-1, with 11 nucleotides matching TRBD2. Sequencing was done on a sample of PBMCs. The clonotype comes from a young woman in good health. This CDR3 reads CASSQGLAGGFNEQFF. CDR3 nucleotide sequence: TGTGCCAGCAGCCAGGGGCTAGCGGGAGGTTTCAATGAGCAGTTCTTC.